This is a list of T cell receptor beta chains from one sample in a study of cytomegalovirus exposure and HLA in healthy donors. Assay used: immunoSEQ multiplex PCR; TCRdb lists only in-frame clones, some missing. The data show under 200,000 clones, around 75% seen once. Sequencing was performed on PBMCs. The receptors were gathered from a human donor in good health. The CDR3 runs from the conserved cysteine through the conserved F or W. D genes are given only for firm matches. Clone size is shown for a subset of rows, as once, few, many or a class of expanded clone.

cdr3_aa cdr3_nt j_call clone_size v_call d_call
CASSFYGTASSYNEQFF TGTGCCAGCAGCTTCTACGGGACAGCGAGCTCCTACAATGAGCAGTTCTTC TRBJ2-1 - TRBV7-6 TRBD1
CASSLGLAAFTDTQYF TGTGCCAGCAGCTTAGGACTAGCGGCATTCACAGATACGCAGTATTTT TRBJ2-3 - TRBV7-2 TRBD2
CASSESGGSEAFF TGTGCCAGCAGTGAATCGGGAGGTAGTGAAGCTTTCTTT TRBJ1-1 - TRBV6-5 -
CASSSSGGPRSEQYF TGTGCCAGCAGCTCTAGCGGGGGACCCAGGTCCGAGCAGTACTTC TRBJ2-7 - TRBV7-2 TRBD2
CASSRPGTGGVRKAFF TGTGCCAGCAGTCGTCCCGGGACAGGGGGCGTTCGGAAAGCTTTCTTT TRBJ1-1 - TRBV27 TRBD1
CASTQGQSYTGELFF TGTGCCAGCACCCAAGGACAGAGCTACACCGGGGAGCTGTTTTTT TRBJ2-2 - TRBV6-1 -
CASRSPGFEQYF TGTGCCAGCAGGTCCCCAGGGTTTGAGCAGTACTTC TRBJ2-7 - TRBV27 -
CASSETFNMGSEAFF TGTGCCAGCAGTGAAACCTTCAATATGGGCTCTGAAGCTTTCTTT TRBJ1-1 - TRBV6-1 -
CASSLGGGGGEQYF TGTGCCAGCAGCTTAGGGGGGGGAGGGGGGGAGCAGTACTTC TRBJ2-7 - TRBV7-9 -
CASSLAELAGPRNEQFF TGTGCCAGCAGCTTGGCCGAACTAGCGGGGCCCCGCAATGAGCAGTTCTTC TRBJ2-1 - TRBV5-6 TRBD2
CASSLTILSNQPQHF TGTGCCAGTAGTCTGACAATTCTTAGCAATCAGCCCCAGCATTTT TRBJ1-5 - TRBV19 -
CATSRDSRSNEKLFF TGTGCCACCAGCAGAGATAGCCGCTCTAATGAAAAACTGTTTTTT TRBJ1-4 - TRBV15 -
CASSNRGISNYGYTF TGCGCCAGCAGCAATAGAGGGATATCTAACTATGGCTACACCTTC TRBJ1-2 few TRBV4-3 -
CASRAGGPEAFF TGTGCCAGCAGGGCGGGGGGACCTGAAGCTTTCTTT TRBJ1-1 - TRBV11-2 -
CASSEPGGGTGELFF TGTGCCAGCAGTGAACCCGGGGGAGGCACCGGGGAGCTGTTTTTT TRBJ2-2 - TRBV6-1 -
CASSPISGNTGELFF TGTGCCAGCAGCCCGATCTCGGGGAACACCGGGGAGCTGTTTTTT TRBJ2-2 - TRBV7-9 -
CASSHDGGTDTQYF TGCGCCAGCAGCCACGATGGGGGGACAGATACGCAGTATTTT TRBJ2-3 - TRBV4-3 -
CASSLWANSPLHF TGTGCCAGCAGTTTATGGGCCAATTCACCCCTCCACTTT TRBJ1-6 few TRBV27 -
CASSPGTSGGLGTDTQYF TGTGCCAGCAGCCCAGGGACTAGCGGGGGGCTCGGCACAGATACGCAGTATTTT TRBJ2-3 - TRBV7-8 TRBD2
CASSSRGLAGGFNNEQFF TGTGCCAGCAGCTCCCGAGGACTAGCGGGGGGTTTTAACAATGAGCAGTTCTTC TRBJ2-1 - TRBV5-4 TRBD2
CAISDVDTQETQYF TGTGCCATCAGTGACGTGGACACCCAGGAGACCCAGTACTTC TRBJ2-5 - TRBV10-3 -
CASSVEGVAYEQYF TGTGCCAGCAGCGTAGAAGGGGTAGCCTACGAGCAGTACTTC TRBJ2-7 - TRBV9 -